These 27 T cell receptor beta chains came from one sample sequenced in a study of blood T cells in healthy people across ages. Using a J-beta primer mix together with a sample-barcoded 5' primer, a second PCR was run for about 6 to 11 cycles. Each CDR3 protein gets one entry after TCRdb re-called the 5' RACE reads with MiXCR. The sample records around 1,000,000 distinct CDR3 sequences, around 25% being singletons. The sample also formed part of further work on T cells of mothers and their children.

Material: blood. The source is a girl aged 2-9 years in good health.

The gene calls are TRBV7-2 and TRBJ1-1; D gene uncertain. With 1 base removed from V and 2 bases from J, the gap between germline ends came to 11 bases. The germline V gene has CDR1 SGHTA and CDR2 FQGNSA. The CDR3 extends over 15 amino acids. The CDR3 nucleotides are TGTGCCAGCAGCTTAGGGGTAGAAATAAACACTGAAGCTTTCTTT. The encoded protein is CASSLGVEINTEAFF.

In this sample, this clonotype turned up a few times. Here the CDR3 reads CASSLVGGFGGYTF. As DNA, the CDR3 is TGTGCCAGCAGTTTAGTAGGGGGGTTTGGTGGCTACACCTTC. This rearrangement joins TRBV12-3 or TRBV12-4 to TRBJ1-2; D is possibly TRBD1 (6 bases). The CDR3 has 14 residues. Trimming took off 1 base at V and 7 bases at J, with 13 bases between the two ends.

The rearrangement links TRBV7-2 to TRBJ2-1, with 10 bases matching TRBD1. The J call is uncertain, as TRBJ2-5 better fits the DNA end. From germline, CDR1 is SGHTA and CDR2 FQGNSA. The CDR3 totals 15 residues. The CDR3, as DNA: TGTGCCAGCAGCTTGGACAGGGGGGTCACGAAGACCCAGTACTTC. Translating gives CASSLDRGVTKTQYF.

The V gene is TRBV29-1, the J gene TRBJ1-2; D uncertain. V was shortened by 6 bases and J by 3 bases, with 20 bases between the two germline ends. CDR3 length equals 15 residues. Germline-derived CDR1 and CDR2 are SQVTM and ANQGSEA. CDR3 DNA sequence: TGCAGCGTCGAGACCTTTATGTATGCTGACTATGGCTACACCTTC. It codes for CSVETFMYADYGYTF.

The V gene is TRBV20-1, the J gene TRBJ1-1; a weak D match, TRBD1 (5 bases). The V end lost 5 bases, the J end lost 1 base, and 20 bases lay between the germline ends. This CDR3 has 16 residues. The V gene's germline CDR1 is DFQATT and CDR2 SNEGSKA (reference sequence). The CDR3 DNA sequence: TGCAGTGCTGCATGGGACGGAGCATACACGAACACTGAAGCTTTCTTT. Translation: CSAAWDGAYTNTEAFF.

This sequence joins TRBV20-1 and TRBJ1-2, with D maybe TRBD1 (6 bases). This CDR3 spans 15 amino acids. Germline V CDR1 and CDR2: DFQATT, SNEGSKA (reference sequence). Between the trimmed V and J ends, which lost 0 bases and 1 base, there was a span of 12 bases. The CDR3 protein is CSARDYGTLNYGYTF. CDR3 DNA sequence: TGCAGTGCTAGAGATTACGGGACACTTAACTATGGCTACACCTTC.

The genes are TRBV4-1 and TRBJ2-5; 11 nucleotides match TRBD2. The J call may not be correct, given that the DNA end is closer to TRBJ2-1. This CDR3 spans 14 amino acids. Germline V gene data show CDR1 as MGHRA and CDR2 as YSYEKL. CDR3 residues: CASSATSGGNEQFF. CDR3 DNA: TGCGCCAGCAGCGCTACTAGCGGGGGCAATGAGCAGTTCTTC.

In regard to this clonotype: Possible read error: a much larger clone is one base away. The chain couples TRBV10-3 to TRBJ2-5, with D possibly being TRBD2 (7 bases). The CDR3 is 16 residues long. Germline V lookup: CDR1 ENHRY, CDR2 SYGVKD. The chain's CDR3 is CAISDSWGGTVETQHF. In nucleotides, the CDR3 is TGTGCCATCAGTGACAGCTGGGGGGGCACCGTCGAGACCCAGCACTTC.

The V call is TRBV28, the J call TRBJ2-5, with a weak D call TRBD1 (6 bases). V was shortened by 3 bases and J by 2 bases, with 13 bases between the two germline ends. The CDR3 is 15 residues long. Germline V gene data show CDR1 as MDHEN and CDR2 as SYDVKM. The DNA for the CDR3 is TGTGCCAGCAGTTTCGGACAGCTTTTTCAAGAGACCCAGTACTTC. Amino acids: CASSFGQLFQETQYF.

The sample holds a few counts of this clonotype. The V and J genes are TRBV29-1 and TRBJ1-1; D is uncertain. The ends were cut back, 3 bases at V and 10 bases at J, with 12 bases in the middle. CDR1 and CDR2 from the germline V gene are SQVTM and ANQGSEA. The CDR3 extends over 11 amino acids. In DNA form, the CDR3 reads TGCAGCGTTGAGAAGTGGTGGGGAGCTTTCTTT. Translation: CSVEKWWGAFF.

A remark on this clonotype: This clone may be a read error of a much larger clone one base away. As the CDR3 is not closed by the conserved phenylalanine or tryptophan, this likely results from a read error. V usage is TRBV7-9 and J usage is TRBJ2-1; 8 nucleotides line up with TRBD2. This CDR3 is 15 amino acids long. With 1 base clipped from V and 10 bases from J, the junction kept 9 bases outside the gene matches. Germline V CDR1 and CDR2: SEHNR, FQNEAQ (reference sequence). CDR3 DNA sequence: TGTGCCAGCAGCTTAGGGGTAGCGGGAAGAGGGGAGCAGTTCCTC. Translation gives CASSLGVAGRGEQFL.

This clonotype has a handful of counts. The gene calls are TRBV5-1 and TRBJ2-5; D is possibly TRBD2 (5 bases). There are 15 residues in the CDR3. Germline V gives CDR1 SGHRS, CDR2 YFSETQ. V shed 2 bases and J shed 5 bases, with 16 bases lying between them. For the CDR3, the DNA is TGCGCCAGCAGCTTTTCGGGGTTCAATGAGGAGACCCAGTACTTC. Translated, it gives CASSFSGFNEETQYF.

This chain uses TRBV10-3 with TRBJ1-1; D unclear. The CDR3 is made up of 11 amino acids. Trimming stripped 6 bases from V and 1 base from J, with 3 bases between. The germline V gene has CDR1 ENHRY and CDR2 SYGVKD. This chain's CDR3 is CAIRENTEAFF. DNA for the CDR3: TGTGCCATCAGGGAGAACACTGAAGCTTTCTTT.

This clonotype was observed a few times. This chain connects TRBV4-1 to TRBJ2-5; 10 positions match TRBD2. With V trimmed by 0 bases and J by 5 bases, 15 bases remained unmatched. This CDR3 spans 19 amino acids. CDR1 and CDR2 from the germline V gene are MGHRA and YSYEKL. The CDR3 DNA sequence: TGCGCCAGCAGCCAAGATGTCGGGACTAGCGACCCCCAGTATGAGACCCAGTACTTC. Amino acid sequence: CASSQDVGTSDPQYETQYF.

This clonotype occurred many times. CDR3 sequence: CASSFTGGQPQHF. In DNA form, the CDR3 reads TGTGCCAGCAGTTTCACCGGAGGACAGCCCCAGCATTTT. The chain couples TRBV12-3 or TRBV12-4 to TRBJ1-5; D gene ambiguous. The CDR3 is 13 amino acids. Trimming removed 3 bases from V and 7 bases from J, with 10 bases in between.

This clonotype was seen more than once but under ten times. The gene calls are TRBV11-2 and TRBJ1-1; no definite D call. V was clipped by 1 base and J by 3 bases, with 15 bases between them. This CDR3 is built from 16 residues. Germline V gene data show CDR1 as SGHAT and CDR2 as FQNNGV. The CDR3 DNA follows: TGTGCCAGCAGCTTAGGAGGTTACGGAAATTACACTGAAGCTTTCTTT. Translated, it gives CASSLGGYGNYTEAFF.

This clonotype was detected a few times. The chain combines TRBV6-1 with TRBJ2-1; TRBD2 matches 7 bases. The J call may be in error: the DNA end matches TRBJ2-7 better. This CDR3 contains 16 residues. Germline CDR1 reads MNHNS; CDR2 reads SASEGT. CDR3 amino acids: CASIPSRGYGRYEQYF. The CDR3, as DNA: TGTGCCAGCATCCCGTCGCGGGGGTATGGAAGATACGAGCAGTACTTC.

The J gene is TRBJ1-2, the V gene TRBV27, with D tentatively TRBD1 (6 bases). Trimming cost V 5 bases and J 2 bases, with 12 bases left between them. The CDR3 has 14 residues. Looked up from germline, CDR1 is MNHEY and CDR2 is SMNVEV (reference sequence). This CDR3 reads CASSPLGQNYGYTF. The CDR3 DNA is TGTGCCAGCAGTCCCCTCGGACAGAACTATGGCTACACCTTC.

The chain links TRBV20-1 to TRBJ2-5, with TRBD2 identical over 7 bases. The assigned J gene may be wrong: the sequence end matches TRBJ2-1 better. The germline CDR1 and CDR2 sequences are DFQATT and SNEGSKA (reference sequence). The CDR3 consists of 13 residues. DNA for the CDR3: TGCAGTGCTCCCCGGGGGGATGACAATGAGCAGTTCTTC. Translation gives CSAPRGDDNEQFF.

This clonotype was found a few times. V gene TRBV28 combines with J gene TRBJ1-5; D is unresolved. The germline gives CDR1 MDHEN, CDR2 SYDVKM. The CDR3 has 15 amino acids. The V and J ends lost 1 base and 4 bases respectively, with 11 bases between them. The CDR3 protein is CASSLSVMGNQPQHF. CDR3 DNA sequence: TGTGCCAGCAGTTTATCAGTTATGGGAAATCAGCCCCAGCATTTT.

This clonotype was observed a few times. V gene TRBV12-3 or TRBV12-4 combines with J gene TRBJ1-5, with 10 positions matching TRBD1. The CDR3 runs to 15 residues. With V trimmed by 8 bases and J by 11 bases, 15 bases remained unmatched. CDR3 nucleotides: TGTGCCAGCGCAGGACAGGGGGGGTACCGAGTTGCCCAGCATTTT. This codes for CASAGQGGYRVAQHF.

This clonotype has more than one count but fewer than ten. This rearrangement joins TRBV6-6 to TRBJ2-5; D is tentatively TRBD1 or TRBD2 (5 bases each). Matching the DNA end better, TRBJ2-7 makes the J call doubtful. This CDR3 has 14 residues. Germline CDR1 MNHNY, CDR2 SVGAGI (reference sequence). CDR3 DNA sequence: TGTGCCAGCAGGGCCGGGGCCTCTTATTACGAGCAGTACTTC. As protein: CASRAGASYYEQYF.

The chain uses TRBV11-2 and TRBJ2-5, with D perhaps TRBD2 (5 bases). The CDR3 length is 14 residues. Trimming removed 6 bases at V and 3 bases at J, with 14 bases between. Germline V lookup: CDR1 SGHAT, CDR2 FQNNGV. The CDR3 DNA is TGTGCCAGCAGAACTAGTCTAGCCAAAGAGACCCAGTACTTC. This codes for CASRTSLAKETQYF.

As regards this clonotype: A much larger clone sits a single nucleotide away, making a read error possible. The genes are TRBV4-3 and TRBJ1-6; TRBD1 is a possible D gene (5 bases). Germline CDR1 is LGHNA and CDR2 is YSLEER. V was clipped by 0 bases and J by 9 bases, with 12 bases between them. The CDR3 runs 15 residues. The CDR3 here is CASSQEGRQGSPLHF. For the CDR3, the DNA is TGCGCCAGCAGCCAAGAAGGGCGTCAGGGTTCACCCCTCCACTTT.

This clonotype was detected a few times. The chain couples TRBV7-2 to TRBJ2-5, with 16 bases aligning to TRBD2. The J call may be mistaken, given a closer DNA end match to TRBJ2-7. Germline V gives CDR1 SGHTA, CDR2 FQGNSA. CDR3 size: 14 residues. The CDR3 DNA reads TGTGCCAGCAGCGGGACTAGCGGGGGGGCCGAGCAGTACTTC. Its translation is CASSGTSGGAEQYF.

The V and J genes are TRBV5-1 and TRBJ2-5; perhaps TRBD2 as D (7 bases). The J call may be mistaken, given a closer DNA end match to TRBJ2-1. This CDR3 region has 13 residues. Germline loops: CDR1 SGHRS, CDR2 YFSETQ. The CDR3 sequence is CASSPEGGDEQFF. In DNA form, the CDR3 reads TGCGCCAGCAGCCCCGAGGGGGGGGATGAGCAGTTCTTC.

This clonotype has a handful of counts. The rearrangement uses TRBV18 and TRBJ1-1; no definite D call. This CDR3 has 13 amino acids. Germline V gene data show CDR1 as KGHSH and CDR2 as LQKENI. The V end was cut by 3 bases, the J end by 7 bases, with 12 bases between. CDR3 sequence: CASSPVDGIEAFF. The CDR3, as DNA: TGTGCCAGCTCACCCGTAGACGGAATTGAAGCTTTCTTT.